Listed below are T cell receptor beta chains from one sample, sequenced in a study of cytomegalovirus exposure and HLA in healthy donors. Repertoires were generated with immunoSEQ multiplex PCR, while TCRdb's copy carries only in-frame clones and drops some. The sample yields 110,000 or so clones, about 83% seen once. Material: PBMCs. These receptors came from a man between 18 and 29 years old in good health and CMV-seronegative. CDR3s include the opening cysteine and the closing phenylalanine or tryptophan. D genes are given only for firm matches. The listing skips clone size in some rows; elsewhere it reads once, few, many or a size class.

CDR3 length: 13; V gene: TRBV4-1; clone size: few; D gene: .; J gene: TRBJ1-2; CDR3 protein: CASSTERGYGYTF; CDR3 DNA: TGCGCCAGCAGTACAGAGCGGGGCTATGGCTACACCTTC
CDR3 length: 11; V gene: TRBV20-1; clone size: .; D gene: .; J gene: TRBJ2-2; CDR3 protein: CSAEQGRELFF; CDR3 DNA: TGCAGTGCCGAACAGGGCCGGGAGCTGTTTTTT
CDR3 length: 14; V gene: TRBV28; clone size: .; D gene: TRBD1; J gene: TRBJ1-5; CDR3 protein: CASSFTGVNQPQHF; CDR3 DNA: TGTGCCAGCAGTTTTACAGGGGTCAATCAGCCCCAGCATTTT
CDR3 length: 15; V gene: TRBV5-8; clone size: .; D gene: .; J gene: TRBJ1-1; CDR3 protein: CASSLGQVLNTEAFF; CDR3 DNA: TGTGCCAGCAGCTTGGGTCAGGTATTGAACACTGAAGCTTTCTTT
CDR3 length: 11; V gene: TRBV7-2; clone size: .; D gene: .; J gene: TRBJ1-1; CDR3 protein: CASSSNTEAFF; CDR3 DNA: TGTGCCAGCAGCTCAAACACTGAAGCTTTCTTT
CDR3 length: 13; V gene: TRBV27; clone size: .; D gene: .; J gene: TRBJ2-1; CDR3 protein: CASSLGLVNEQFF; CDR3 DNA: TGTGCCAGCAGTTTAGGACTTGTCAATGAGCAGTTCTTC
CDR3 length: 15; V gene: TRBV9; clone size: .; D gene: .; J gene: TRBJ1-1; CDR3 protein: CASSARPDKNTEAFF; CDR3 DNA: TGTGCCAGCTCCGCCCGACCGGACAAGAACACTGAAGCTTTCTTT
CDR3 length: 15; V gene: TRBV2; clone size: .; D gene: TRBD2; J gene: TRBJ2-7; CDR3 protein: CASNRLAGGPYEQYF; CDR3 DNA: TGTGCCAGCAATCGACTAGCGGGAGGACCCTACGAGCAGTACTTC
CDR3 length: 12; V gene: TRBV7-9; clone size: once; D gene: .; J gene: TRBJ2-1; CDR3 protein: CASSITSGAQFF; CDR3 DNA: TGTGCCAGCAGCATTACTTCAGGGGCGCAGTTCTTC
CDR3 length: 13; V gene: TRBV7-2; clone size: .; D gene: .; J gene: TRBJ1-1; CDR3 protein: CASSPETGTEAFF; CDR3 DNA: TGTGCCAGCAGCCCGGAGACAGGCACTGAAGCTTTCTTT
CDR3 length: 16; V gene: TRBV9; clone size: .; D gene: .; J gene: TRBJ2-1; CDR3 protein: CASSEKGGGDYNEQFF; CDR3 DNA: TGTGCCAGCAGCGAGAAAGGGGGAGGGGACTACAATGAGCAGTTCTTC
CDR3 length: 15; V gene: TRBV9; clone size: .; D gene: TRBD2; J gene: TRBJ2-1; CDR3 protein: CASSTRTRVNDEQFF; CDR3 DNA: TGTGCCAGCAGCACCCGGACTAGGGTTAACGATGAGCAGTTCTTC
CDR3 length: 14; V gene: TRBV29-1; clone size: .; D gene: .; J gene: TRBJ2-3; CDR3 protein: CSVEDRGSPDTQYF; CDR3 DNA: TGCAGCGTTGAAGATAGAGGGAGCCCAGATACGCAGTATTTT
CDR3 length: 16; V gene: TRBV6-5; clone size: .; D gene: TRBD2; J gene: TRBJ2-3; CDR3 protein: CASSYTGREGLDTQYF; CDR3 DNA: TGTGCCAGCAGTTACACGGGACGGGAGGGTTTAGATACGCAGTATTTT
CDR3 length: 15; V gene: TRBV4-3; clone size: .; D gene: .; J gene: TRBJ2-7; CDR3 protein: CASSLYDSLSYEQYF; CDR3 DNA: TGCGCCAGCAGCCTTTACGACAGCCTATCCTACGAGCAGTACTTC
CDR3 length: 14; V gene: TRBV29-1; clone size: .; D gene: TRBD1; J gene: TRBJ2-2; CDR3 protein: CSVAGTANTGELFF; CDR3 DNA: TGCAGCGTGGCCGGGACAGCGAACACCGGGGAGCTGTTTTTT
CDR3 length: 19; V gene: TRBV7-6; clone size: .; D gene: TRBD2; J gene: TRBJ2-6; CDR3 protein: CASSPAGAGGYSGANVLTF; CDR3 DNA: TGTGCCAGCAGCCCAGCTGGGGCGGGAGGATACTCTGGGGCCAACGTCCTGACTTTC
CDR3 length: 14; V gene: TRBV28; clone size: .; D gene: .; J gene: TRBJ1-3; CDR3 protein: CASSLPGAGNTIYF; CDR3 DNA: TGTGCCAGCAGTTTACCAGGGGCTGGAAACACCATATATTTT
CDR3 length: 19; V gene: TRBV2; clone size: once; D gene: TRBD2; J gene: TRBJ2-2; CDR3 protein: CASSDPGLAGDRNTGELFF; CDR3 DNA: TGTGCCAGCAGTGATCCGGGACTAGCGGGAGATCGGAACACCGGGGAGCTGTTTTTT
CDR3 length: 12; V gene: TRBV29-1; clone size: .; D gene: .; J gene: TRBJ2-5; CDR3 protein: CSVEGWEETQYF; CDR3 DNA: TGCAGCGTCGAGGGCTGGGAGGAGACCCAGTACTTC
CDR3 length: 14; V gene: TRBV27; clone size: .; D gene: TRBD1; J gene: TRBJ1-5; CDR3 protein: CASRSTDRGKPQHF; CDR3 DNA: TGTGCCAGCAGAAGCACTGACAGGGGTAAGCCCCAGCATTTT
CDR3 length: 15; V gene: TRBV5-1; clone size: few; D gene: .; J gene: TRBJ2-2; CDR3 protein: CASSLAGGEAGELFF; CDR3 DNA: TGCGCCAGCAGCTTGGCAGGAGGTGAAGCCGGGGAGCTGTTTTTT
CDR3 length: 15; V gene: TRBV27; clone size: .; D gene: TRBD1; J gene: TRBJ1-5; CDR3 protein: CASSRTGSDFQPQHF; CDR3 DNA: TGTGCCAGCAGTCGGACAGGGAGTGATTTTCAGCCCCAGCATTTT
CDR3 length: 14; V gene: TRBV30; clone size: .; D gene: TRBD1; J gene: TRBJ2-5; CDR3 protein: CAWSRRDSKQTQYF; CDR3 DNA: TGTGCCTGGTCCCGCCGGGACAGCAAGCAGACCCAGTACTTC
CDR3 length: 14; V gene: TRBV7-2; clone size: .; D gene: .; J gene: TRBJ1-1; CDR3 protein: CASSPGQGGTEAFF; CDR3 DNA: TGTGCCAGCAGCCCTGGGCAGGGAGGAACTGAAGCTTTCTTT
CDR3 length: 18; V gene: TRBV19; clone size: .; D gene: TRBD1; J gene: TRBJ2-5; CDR3 protein: CASSRAVGQGGNRETQYF; CDR3 DNA: TGTGCCAGTAGCCGGGCCGTAGGACAGGGGGGAAATCGTGAGACCCAGTACTTC
CDR3 length: 14; V gene: TRBV28; clone size: .; D gene: TRBD1; J gene: TRBJ1-5; CDR3 protein: CASTTGGGFQPQHF; CDR3 DNA: TGTGCCAGCACTACAGGAGGGGGCTTTCAGCCCCAGCATTTC
CDR3 length: 14; V gene: TRBV2; clone size: .; D gene: .; J gene: TRBJ1-3; CDR3 protein: CASSDHRAGNTIYF; CDR3 DNA: TGTGCCAGCAGTGATCATCGGGCTGGAAACACCATATATTTT